Here is one T cell receptor (beta chain) with its context. Antigen unknown. This sample was included in a study of T cell responses to AZD1222 COVID-19 vaccine. The method was immunoSEQ multiplex PCR; TCRdb's version includes in-frame clones alone and lacks a portion of them. The top ten clones hold about 2.5% of a sample with roughly 96,000 clones, 70% to 90% of them seen once. Study-wide results and caveats: White British people made up most donors, females outnumbered males, and clonal diversity was possibly underestimated. In the spike-specific TCR repertoire, nearly half reportedly target unmutated variant regions.

Sequencing was performed on peripheral blood, taken on day 0 of AZD1222 vaccination. The sequence derives from an adult in good health.

In DNA form, the CDR3 reads TGTGCCAGCAGCGGTGGGGGAAACACTGAAGCTTTCTTT. It is translated as CASSGGGNTEAFF. The chain couples TRBV5-5 to TRBJ1-1; D is perhaps TRBD1 (5 bases). V was shortened by 4 bases and J by 2 bases, with 9 bases between the two germline ends. The CDR3 is made up of 13 amino acids. Germline CDR1 SGHKS, CDR2 YYEKEE (reference sequence). The full variable domain, completed using reference TRBV5-5 and TRBJ1-1, is DAGVTQSPTHLIKTRGQQVTLRCSPISGHKSVSWYQQVLGQGPQFIFQYYEKEERGRGNFPDRFSARQFPNYSSELNVNALLLGDSALYLCASSGGGNTEAFFGQGTRLTVV.